The 4 T cell receptor beta chains listed next were all sequenced from one sample in a study of blood T cell repertoires in COVID-19. The data were produced by immunoSEQ multiplex PCR, yet TCRdb's version contains in-frame clones alone and is incomplete. The sample has about 370,000 clones, about nine tenths seen once. Material: PBMCs or T cells enriched from blood (not recorded which). These TCRs come from a woman in her thirties or forties who had been exposed to COVID-19.

The chain uses TRBV3-1 (or the pseudogene TRBV3-2) and TRBJ2-7; TRBD2 aligns across 11 bases. V lost 4 bases to trimming and J lost 0 bases; unmatched junction nucleotides: 11. CDR1 is LGHDT, CDR2 YNNKEL, per germline (reference sequence). CDR3 length: 18 amino acids. In nucleotides, the CDR3 is TGTGCCAGCAGCCCTAGCGGACTAGCGGGCCTAAGCTCCTACGAGCAGTACTTC. It is translated as CASSPSGLAGLSSYEQYF.

V and J are TRBV24-1 and TRBJ2-7, with D perhaps TRBD1 (5 bases). The CDR3 length is 12 residues. With 5 bases removed from V and 3 bases from J, the gap between germline ends came to 7 bases. Germline V CDR1 and CDR2: KGHDR, SFDVKD. The CDR3: CATSGDSYEQYF. The CDR3 DNA reads TGTGCCACCAGTGGTGACAGCTACGAGCAGTACTTC.

The genes are TRBV24-1 and TRBJ1-5; 7 nucleotides agree with TRBD1. In germline, CDR1 is KGHDR, CDR2 SFDVKD. This CDR3 has 19 residues. V gave up 0 bases and J gave up 3 bases; unmatched junction bases: 13. CDR3 residues: CATSDLAGGYSMNNQPQHF. The CDR3 bases are TGTGCCACCAGTGATTTGGCAGGGGGGTATAGTATGAACAATCAGCCCCAGCATTTT.

The chain links TRBV30 to TRBJ2-2; the match to TRBD1 covers 8 bases. V lost 2 bases, J lost 5 bases, and 4 bases stayed unmatched. This CDR3 is built from 14 residues. Germline CDR1 and CDR2: GTSNPN and SVGIG (reference sequence). This CDR3 reads CAWSQGAGTGELFF. The CDR3 DNA is TGTGCCTGGAGTCAGGGGGCTGGAACCGGGGAGCTGTTTTTT.